These 15 T cell receptor beta chains came from one sample sequenced in a study of OX40 agonist ivuxolimab in advanced cancers. TCRdb keeps only in-frame clones here, not all; method: immunoSEQ multiplex PCR. The table shows approximately 73,000 clones, with roughly 85% occurring only once. The sample here was CD4+ or CD8+ T cells sorted from blood, taken in a trial of the OX40 agonist ivuxolimab. These receptor sequences come from an adult with an advanced solid tumor such as melanoma, head and neck, liver or kidney cancer.

This clone came up once. V is TRBV5-1 and J is TRBJ1-1; TRBD1 is a possible D gene (6 bases). CDR3 length: 15 residues. The V and J ends lost 0 bases and 4 bases respectively, with 13 bases between them. Germline V gene data show CDR1 as SGHRS and CDR2 as YFSETQ. As DNA, the CDR3 is TGCGCCAGCAGCTTGGAGGGGGTAGGAGGCACTGAAGCTTTCTTT. This gives the protein CASSLEGVGGTEAFF.

The rearrangement joins TRBV7-2 to TRBJ1-3, with D possibly matching TRBD1 (5 bases). Trimming removed 1 base from V and 8 bases from J, with 12 bases in between. The CDR3 covers 14 residues. Per the germline V gene, CDR1 is SGHTA and CDR2 is FQGNSA. DNA for the CDR3: TGTGCCAGCAGCTTAGACCCAGGGAGGGACACCATATATTTT. It codes for CASSLDPGRDTIYF. Drawing the rest from reference TRBV7-2 and TRBJ1-3, the complete variable domain is GAGVSQSPSNKVTEKGKDVELRCDPISGHTALYWYRQSLGQGLEFLIYFQGNSAPDKSGLPSDRFSAERTGGSVSTLTIQRTQQEDSAVYLCASSLDPGRDTIYFGEGSWLTVV.

The V gene is TRBV11-2, the J gene TRBJ1-2, with 9 bases aligning to TRBD1. This CDR3 spans 14 amino acids. Losses at the gene ends were 5 bases for V and 5 bases for J; bases not matched to a gene: 6. Germline V lookup: CDR1 SGHAT, CDR2 FQNNGV. The CDR3 region is CASSPDRGLYGYTF. The CDR3 DNA follows: TGTGCCAGCAGCCCGGACAGGGGTCTGTATGGCTACACCTTC.

V and J are TRBV5-4 and TRBJ1-4; tentative D call: TRBD1 (6 bases). Trimming removed 3 bases at V and 5 bases at J, with 11 bases between. This CDR3 has 14 residues. From germline, CDR1 is SGHNT and CDR2 YYREEE (reference sequence). The CDR3 region is CASSSRDMNEKLFF. The DNA for the CDR3 is TGTGCCAGCAGCTCCCGGGACATGAATGAAAAACTGTTTTTT.

In its sample, this clone was seen a few times. This chain joins TRBV6-5 and TRBJ2-7; the D is unclear. Trimming left V 0 bases short and J 1 base short, with 7 bases between. The CDR3 spans 14 residues. Germline values: CDR1 MNHEY, CDR2 SVGAGI. The CDR3 here is CASSYSRQSYEQYF. DNA for the CDR3: TGTGCCAGCAGTTACTCGAGGCAGTCCTACGAGCAGTACTTC.

V and J are TRBV7-9 and TRBJ2-7, with 7 bases that match TRBD1. J lost 7 bases, V lost 5 bases, and 17 bases had no gene match. CDR3 length equals 16 residues. Germline CDR1 reads SEHNR; CDR2 reads FQNEAQ (reference sequence). The CDR3 DNA follows: TGTGCCAGCAGCCCCGGGTTGGGCAGGGGGTCGGGTGAGCAGTACTTC. As protein: CASSPGLGRGSGEQYF.

V gene TRBV7-2 combines with J gene TRBJ1-2, with TRBD1 matching 8 bases. V gave up 1 base and J gave up 12 bases; unmatched junction bases: 13. Germline CDR1 reads SGHTA; CDR2 reads FQGNSA. CDR3 length equals 15 residues. The CDR3 coding sequence is TGTGCCAGCAGCTTAGAGGGACAGGAGATTTATCGGCACACCTTC. Translated, it gives CASSLEGQEIYRHTF. Combining the CDR3 with reference TRBV7-2 and TRBJ1-2 gives the whole variable domain GAGVSQSPSNKVTEKGKDVELRCDPISGHTALYWYRQSLGQGLEFLIYFQGNSAPDKSGLPSDRFSAERTGGSVSTLTIQRTQQEDSAVYLCASSLEGQEIYRHTFGSGTRLTVV.

This clone was seen a handful of times. The chain couples TRBV5-1 to TRBJ2-3; the D is unclear. CDR1 and CDR2 from the germline V gene are SGHRS and YFSETQ. This CDR3 spans 15 amino acids. V was pared by 0 bases and J by 4 bases, with 12 bases between. CDR3 amino acids: CASSLEAKKADTQYF. The CDR3 DNA sequence: TGCGCCAGCAGCTTGGAGGCTAAGAAAGCAGATACGCAGTATTTT.

The chain joins TRBV30 to TRBJ1-4, with D unclear. CDR3 length: 13 residues. Germline CDR1 GTSNPN, CDR2 SVGIG (reference sequence). V dropped 2 bases and J dropped 7 bases, with 11 bases sitting between them. DNA of the CDR3: TGTGCCTGGAGTTATTGGAGTGGTGAAAAACTGTTTTTT. Protein: CAWSYWSGEKLFF.

The CDR3 loop is CASSEALRGTEETQYF. DNA for the CDR3: TGTGCCAGCAGTGAAGCGCTTCGGGGGACGGAAGAGACCCAGTACTTC. V is TRBV2 and J is TRBJ2-5; D perhaps matches TRBD2 (6 bases). V gave up 0 bases and J gave up 3 bases, with 14 bases separating them. This CDR3 spans 16 amino acids. Per the germline V gene, CDR1 is SNHLY and CDR2 is FYNNEI.

The chain combines TRBV6-1 with TRBJ2-2; TRBD2 matches 13 bases. This CDR3 contains 15 residues. The germline gives CDR1 MNHNS, CDR2 SASEGT. Unmatched junction bases numbered 2, after V lost 4 bases and J lost 6 bases. The CDR3 DNA reads as TGTGCCAGCAGTGGGACTAGCGGGGGAGCCGGGGAGCTGTTTTTT. Translated: CASSGTSGGAGELFF.

This clone was counted only a few times. The chain employs TRBV19 and TRBJ1-1, with a possible D match to TRBD1 (6 bases). The V and J ends lost 9 bases and 1 base respectively, with 18 bases between them. This CDR3 region has 15 residues. The germline CDR1 and CDR2 sequences are LNHDA and SQIVND (reference sequence). The CDR3 region is CASTTAGGGNTEAFF. The CDR3 bases are TGTGCCAGCACGACCGCGGGGGGCGGGAACACTGAAGCTTTCTTT.

This sequence joins TRBV2 and TRBJ1-5; D gene unclear. V was cut by 0 bases and J by 8 bases, with 11 bases left in between. This CDR3 has 14 amino acids. Germline V gene lookup returns CDR1 SNHLY and CDR2 FYNNEI. The CDR3 DNA reads as TGTGCCAGCAGTGAAGCGGGTAGGGCTAAGCCCCAGCATTTT. As protein: CASSEAGRAKPQHF.

The chain uses TRBV6-4 and TRBJ1-2; 10 bases map to TRBD1. V shed 5 bases and J 4 bases; nucleotides not matched to a gene: 4. Germline lookup yields CDR1 MRHNA and CDR2 SNTAGT. The CDR3 covers 14 residues. CDR3 DNA: TGTGCCAGCAGTCAAGACAGGGGGCCCTATGGCTACACCTTC. The encoded protein is CASSQDRGPYGYTF.

V and J are TRBV29-1 and TRBJ1-1, with TRBD1 identical over 10 bases. Germline V CDR1 and CDR2: SQVTM, ANQGSEA. Trimming removed 1 base from V and 3 bases from J; junction bases left unmatched: 2. The CDR3 consists of 14 residues. The CDR3 loop reads CSVEGDRGHTEAFF. CDR3 in DNA: TGCAGCGTTGAAGGGGACAGGGGCCACACTGAAGCTTTCTTT.